These 14 T cell receptor beta chains share one sample of origin, sequenced in a study of spatial heterogeneity in lung cancer. Described time point: sample taken at primary tumor resection. Unsorted tumor, nontumor lung tissue or cryopreserved PBMC supplied the whole RNA. From the 5' RACE reads, TCRdb called clonotypes with MiXCR, one entry per CDR3 protein. The table records about 48,000 distinct CDR3 sequences, roughly 5.2% of them present only once. Source: PBMCs, taken at surgery. These receptors all come from a male donor with early-stage non-small cell lung cancer.

This clonotype was observed at least ten times. The chain uses TRBV20-1 and TRBJ1-2; unclear D gene. The CDR3 sequence is 13 residues long. Trimming stripped 1 base from V and 0 bases from J, with 6 bases between. Germline CDR1 DFQATT, CDR2 SNEGSKA (reference sequence). The CDR3 nucleotides are TGCAGTGCTAGAGCGGGAACTAACTATGGCTACACCTTC. Translation gives CSARAGTNYGYTF.

This clonotype was recorded at least ten times. The chain combines TRBV28 with TRBJ2-5, with TRBD1 identical over 9 bases. V was pared by 6 bases and J by 7 bases, with 6 bases of the junction left unmatched. The CDR3 consists of 13 residues. Germline V lookup: CDR1 MDHEN, CDR2 SYDVKM. Here the CDR3 reads CASSPGQGGTQYF. The CDR3 nucleotides are TGTGCCAGCAGCCCGGGACAGGGAGGGACCCAGTACTTC.

The sample holds many counts of this clonotype. The J gene is TRBJ2-1, the V gene TRBV7-3; 7 positions match TRBD2. CDR1 is SGHTA and CDR2 is FQGTGA in the germline V gene. This CDR3 region has 15 residues. The ends lost 1 base at V and 6 bases at J; junction bases unmatched: 6. Written as DNA, the CDR3 is TGTGCCAGCAGCTTAATGGCGGGAGAGGGCAATGAGCAGTTCTTC. This gives the protein CASSLMAGEGNEQFF.

V and J are TRBV27 and TRBJ2-7; no clear D. Germline CDR1 reads MNHEY; CDR2 reads SMNVEV (reference sequence). The CDR3 extends over 13 amino acids. The ends were cut back, 3 bases at V and 2 bases at J, with 8 bases in the middle. The CDR3 sequence is CASSFGPTYEQYF. The CDR3 coding sequence is TGTGCCAGCAGTTTTGGCCCGACCTACGAGCAGTACTTC.

This clonotype was picked up many times. This chain uses TRBV3-1 with TRBJ1-1, with D perhaps TRBD1 (5 bases). The CDR3 runs to 14 residues. The V gene lost 6 bases and the J gene lost 1 base, with 12 bases spanning the gap. The germline V gene has CDR1 LGHDT and CDR2 YNNKEL (reference sequence). Written as DNA, the CDR3 is TGTGCCAGCAGTGATAGGGGAAGGAACACTGAAGCTTTCTTT. This gives the protein CASSDRGRNTEAFF.

This clonotype was found many times. The V and J genes are TRBV5-1 and TRBJ2-7, with 7 nucleotides matching TRBD2. CDR1 is SGHRS, CDR2 YFSETQ, per germline. Unmatched junction bases numbered 10, after V lost 5 bases and J lost 2 bases. The CDR3 length is 15 residues. The CDR3 nucleotides are TGCGCCAGCAGTCTCACGGCTAGCGGCCCCTACGAGCAGTACTTC. It specifies CASSLTASGPYEQYF.

This chain connects TRBV5-1 to TRBJ2-5, with 9 bases identical to TRBD1. Germline assignment: CDR1 SGHRS and CDR2 YFSETQ. V gave up 5 bases and J gave up 2 bases; unmatched junction bases: 1. CDR3 length: 13 residues. The CDR3: CASSGQGQETQYF. In DNA form, the CDR3 reads TGCGCCAGCAGTGGACAGGGGCAAGAGACCCAGTACTTC.

This clonotype was recorded many times. The CDR3 region is CASSRDIRETQYF. The CDR3, as DNA: TGTGCCAGCAGCAGGGACATCCGGGAGACCCAGTACTTC. The J gene is TRBJ2-5, the V gene TRBV7-9; tentatively, D is TRBD1 (6 bases). This CDR3 comprises 13 residues. V was cut by 5 bases and J by 5 bases, with 12 bases left in between. In germline, CDR1 is SEHNR, CDR2 FQNEAQ (reference sequence).

This clonotype has at least ten counts. This chain connects TRBV29-1 to TRBJ2-1, with 14 bases fitting TRBD2. Germline V gene sequence: CDR1 SQVTM, CDR2 ANQGSEA. V dropped 4 bases and J dropped 2; count of bases not matched to a gene: 1. The CDR3 is 15 residues long. In DNA form, the CDR3 reads TGCAGCGTTGGACTAGCGGGAGGGACCTACAATGAGCAGTTCTTC. Translation gives CSVGLAGGTYNEQFF.

The chain uses TRBV6-2 or TRBV6-3 and TRBJ1-6; tentatively, D is TRBD1 (6 bases). Trimming removed 2 bases from V and 6 bases from J, with 17 bases in between. The CDR3 runs 17 residues. The germline V gene encodes CDR1 MNHEY and CDR2 SVGEGT. CDR3 coding DNA: TGTGCCAGCAGTTACCCATCCAGTGGACAGCCTAATTCACCCCTCCACTTT. Translated, it gives CASSYPSSGQPNSPLHF.

The chain couples TRBV7-8 to TRBJ1-4; D gene unclear. CDR3 length equals 15 residues. Germline CDR1 SGHVS, CDR2 FQNEAQ. V lost 1 base to trimming and J lost 3 bases, with 9 bases between them. This chain's CDR3 is CASSLVGQSNEKLFF. In DNA form, the CDR3 reads TGTGCCAGCAGCTTAGTTGGGCAGTCTAATGAAAAACTGTTTTTT. Supplemented by reference TRBV7-8 and TRBJ1-4, the full variable domain reads GAGVSQSPRYKVAKRGQDVALRCDPISGHVSLFWYQQALGQGPEFLTYFQNEAQLDKSGLPSDRFFAERPEGSVSTLKIQRTQQEDSAVYLCASSLVGQSNEKLFFGSGTQLSVL.

This clonotype has a count of ten or more. The CDR3 DNA reads as TGTGCCAGCAGCAGTAGAAACGAGCAGTACTTC. Its translation is CASSSRNEQYF. This chain joins TRBV5-7 and TRBJ2-7; D gene unclear. TRBV5-7 falls under the ORF class, with uncertain function. The CDR3 is 11 amino acids. The V gene lost 4 bases and the J gene lost 5 bases, with 7 bases spanning the gap.

The chain couples TRBV7-2 to TRBJ2-3; TRBD1 agrees at 8 bases. Trimming at V came to 6 bases and at J to 1 base, leaving 6 bases not matched to a gene. From germline, CDR1 is SGHTA and CDR2 FQGNSA. This CDR3 has 15 residues. The CDR3 bases are TGTGCCAGCAGATCACCGGGACAGGGCACAGATACGCAGTATTTT. This encodes CASRSPGQGTDTQYF.

This clonotype has at least ten counts. This chain uses TRBV20-1 with TRBJ1-1, with no clear D. V lost 0 bases, J lost 3 bases, and 5 bases lay in between. CDR1 and CDR2 (germline): DFQATT, SNEGSKA (reference sequence). CDR3 length: 12 residues. The CDR3 DNA reads as TGCAGTGCTAGAGACAGCTACACTGAAGCTTTCTTT. Amino acid sequence: CSARDSYTEAFF.